The 14 T cell receptor beta chains below come from one sample, sequenced in a study of identical twins. Via MiXCR, TCRdb re-called the 5' RACE reads, giving one row per CDR3 protein. The sample contains some 500,000 distinct CDR3 sequences, around an eighth of which appear only once. The sample was also reused in another study, on yellow fever vaccine responses in identical twins.

The sequencing input was CD4+ T cells sorted from blood. The receptor set was obtained from a woman between 18 and 30 years old in good health.

This clonotype was seen many times. CDR3 residues: CASSLAGQFQETQYF. CDR3 in DNA: TGCGCCAGCAGCTTGGCTGGACAATTCCAAGAGACCCAGTACTTC. V is TRBV5-1 and J is TRBJ2-5, with TRBD1 as a possible D gene (5 bases). CDR1 is SGHRS, CDR2 YFSETQ, per germline. V lost 0 bases and J lost 1, with 10 bases in between. The CDR3 has 15 residues.

This clonotype was observed a few times. The CDR3 loop is CASTQGDSRTDTQYF. In DNA form, the CDR3 reads TGTGCCAGCACCCAGGGGGACAGTCGCACAGATACGCAGTATTTT. This sequence joins TRBV7-2 and TRBJ2-3; 7 bases align to TRBD1. Unmatched junction bases numbered 8, after V lost 7 bases and J lost 1 base. The V gene's germline CDR1 is SGHTA and CDR2 FQGNSA. The CDR3 is 15 residues long.

This clonotype has at least ten counts. The chain has TRBV12-3 or TRBV12-4 and TRBJ1-2; TRBD1 matches at 8 bases. This CDR3 is 14 amino acids long. V shed 5 bases and J 4 bases; nucleotides not matched to a gene: 6. CDR3 sequence reads: CASSIVGQGYGYTF. CDR3 DNA sequence: TGTGCCAGCAGTATAGTAGGACAGGGCTATGGCTACACCTTC.

This clonotype appeared a few times. J is TRBJ2-7 and V is TRBV6-2 or TRBV6-3; tentative D call: TRBD1 (7 bases). The germline V gene has CDR1 MNHEY and CDR2 SVGEGT. This CDR3 is 14 amino acids long. V lost 6 bases, J lost 3 bases, and 15 bases lay in between. CDR3 sequence reads: CASSPYQGGYEQYF. For the CDR3, the DNA is TGTGCCAGCAGCCCATACCAGGGGGGCTACGAGCAGTACTTC.

This clonotype was seen once. The chain carries TRBV30 and TRBJ2-7; D is undetermined. Trimming shortened V by 2 bases and J by 4 bases, and 9 bases separated the two germline ends. Germline assignment: CDR1 GTSNPN and CDR2 SVGIG (reference sequence). The CDR3 is 12 residues long. In DNA form, the CDR3 reads TGTGCCTGGAGTCCTCGAGGATACGAGCAGTACTTC. Translation gives CAWSPRGYEQYF.

The chain is built from TRBV6-2 or TRBV6-3 and TRBJ2-1, with D possibly matching TRBD1 (5 bases). The CDR3 spans 17 residues. Trimming left V 6 bases short and J 4 bases short, with 22 bases between. Germline V lookup: CDR1 MNHEY, CDR2 SVGEGT. The CDR3 DNA sequence: TGTGCCAGCAGCCCCATAGGGGCCCCTAAGACTTACAATGAGCAGTTCTTC. Residues: CASSPIGAPKTYNEQFF.

This clonotype came up many times. The V gene is TRBV5-1, the J gene TRBJ1-6; no firm D call. The V gene's germline CDR1 is SGHRS and CDR2 YFSETQ. V was clipped by 3 bases and J by 6 bases, with 10 bases between them. CDR3 length: 14 residues. Here the CDR3 reads CASSSEGGNSPLHF. CDR3 sequence (DNA): TGCGCCAGCAGCTCGGAAGGCGGTAATTCACCCCTCCACTTT.

There are a few counts of this clonotype. V is TRBV4-1 and J is TRBJ2-7; 11 bases align to TRBD2. V shed 4 bases and J 7 bases; nucleotides not matched to a gene: 3. Germline V gene sequence: CDR1 MGHRA, CDR2 YSYEKL. The CDR3 sequence is 13 residues long. CDR3 bases: TGCGCCAGCAGCCCTAGCGGGGGGAGGGAGCAGTACTTC. Translation gives CASSPSGGREQYF.

This clonotype was observed once. This chain joins TRBV12-3 or TRBV12-4 and TRBJ2-7; 12 nucleotides agree with TRBD1. CDR3 length equals 14 residues. J lost 7 bases, V lost 7 bases, and 8 bases had no gene match. CDR3: CASKPGQGAREQYF. The CDR3 nucleotides are TGTGCCAGCAAGCCGGGACAGGGGGCGCGGGAGCAGTACTTC.

This clonotype was observed many times. The chain joins TRBV12-3 or TRBV12-4 to TRBJ2-5, with no clear D. CDR3 length: 14 amino acids. V was shortened by 5 bases and J by 2 bases, with 12 bases between the two germline ends. CDR3 amino acids: CASSPPTKQETQYF. As DNA, the CDR3 is TGTGCCAGCAGTCCACCGACCAAGCAAGAGACCCAGTACTTC.

The rearrangement links TRBV15 to TRBJ1-2, with D tentatively TRBD1 (5 bases). V was clipped by 7 bases and J by 3 bases, with 27 bases between them. Germline V gene sequence: CDR1 LNHNV, CDR2 YYDKDF (reference sequence). The CDR3 is 18 amino acids. The CDR3 nucleotides read TGTGCCACCATTACACATGGGGACGGCGCCCACCGATACTATGGCTACACCTTC. Its translation: CATITHGDGAHRYYGYTF.

This clonotype was counted between two and nine times. The chain employs TRBV18 and TRBJ2-5; the match to TRBD1 covers 7 bases. V lost 3 bases, J lost 5 bases, and 12 bases stayed unmatched. The germline CDR1 and CDR2 sequences are KGHSH and LQKENI. This CDR3 is 16 amino acids long. CDR3 region: CASSPGLTGVRETQYF. The DNA of the CDR3 is TGTGCCAGCTCACCCGGTCTAACAGGGGTTCGGGAGACCCAGTACTTC.

V is TRBV9 and J is TRBJ2-3; maybe TRBD2 (6 bases). The CDR3 has 15 residues. V lost 2 bases to trimming and J lost 4 bases, with 14 bases between them. Germline V CDR1 and CDR2: SGDLS, YYNGEE. For the CDR3, the DNA is TGTGCCAGCAGCGTGACTAGTCTCCGGGCAGATACGCAGTATTTT. It codes for CASSVTSLRADTQYF.

V usage is TRBV7-2 and J usage is TRBJ2-7; 8 nucleotides match TRBD2. CDR1 is SGHTA, CDR2 FQGNSA, per germline. V shed 5 bases, J shed 4 bases, and the junction held 10 bases outside the gene matches. The CDR3 is made up of 15 amino acids. CDR3 in DNA: TGTGCCAGCAGCAAACGGGGGCTAGCGGGTTACGAGCAGTACTTC. It specifies CASSKRGLAGYEQYF.